The 23 T cell receptor beta chains below all came from one sample that was sequenced in a study of T cell clonotyping in hematopoietic cell transplantation. Time point specified: recipient sample about 28 days before transplant, after cytoreduction. TCRdb's copy holds only in-frame clones and misses some; the assay was immunoSEQ multiplex PCR. The table shows roughly 49,000 clones, with approximately 84% occurring only once. The starting material was peripheral blood mononuclear cells, obtained before stem cell transplant. These receptors all stem from a man in his fifties or sixties with biphenotypic leukemia. Some clones in this sample may be carry-over from other donors' samples.

The chain has TRBV10-2 and TRBJ1-2; D gene ambiguous. Germline CDR1 and CDR2: WSHSY and SAAADI. CDR3 length: 13 amino acids. V dropped 0 bases and J dropped 4 bases, with 6 bases sitting between them. The CDR3 DNA is TGCGCCAGCAGTGAGTCTACTGGCTATGGCTACACCTTC. Amino acids: CASSESTGYGYTF.

The CDR3 DNA reads TGTGCCAGCAGCTTGGGTGCGGACCGGGGAGAGACCCAGTACTTC. Translating it yields CASSLGADRGETQYF. The chain uses TRBV6-5 and TRBJ2-5; possibly TRBD2 for D (5 bases). CDR3 length equals 15 residues. V shed 6 bases and J shed 4 bases, with 18 bases lying between them. Germline V gene data show CDR1 as MNHEY and CDR2 as SVGAGI.

The chain recombines TRBV6-5 with TRBJ1-1, with a weak D call TRBD1 (5 bases). Germline CDR1 MNHEY, CDR2 SVGAGI. The V and J ends lost 0 bases and 10 bases respectively, with 18 bases between them. CDR3 length equals 15 residues. CDR3 coding DNA: TGTGCCAGCAGTTACTCAGGGGCCCGGAGCCTGGGAGCTTTCTTT. This translates into CASSYSGARSLGAFF.

The chain couples TRBV7-3 to TRBJ2-1; unclear D gene. The CDR3 totals 13 residues. Deletions cut 1 base from V and 6 bases from J, with 7 bases between. Looked up from germline, CDR1 is SGHTA and CDR2 is FQGTGA. The CDR3 coding sequence is TGTGCCAGCAGCTTAAATCCTGGCAATGAGCAGTTCTTC. Its translation is CASSLNPGNEQFF.

This chain joins TRBV2 and TRBJ1-3; tentative D call: TRBD1 (6 bases). This CDR3 is built from 14 residues. Trimming removed 6 bases from V and 4 bases from J, with 13 bases in between. Looked up from germline, CDR1 is SNHLY and CDR2 is FYNNEI. The CDR3 loop is CASSVTGTGNTIYF. The CDR3 DNA reads TGTGCCAGCAGCGTGACCGGGACAGGAAACACCATATATTTT.

This chain connects TRBV7-2 to TRBJ2-2; D possibly corresponds to TRBD2 (6 bases). V was clipped by 5 bases and J by 5 bases, with 12 bases between them. The CDR3 length is 14 residues. Germline V lookup: CDR1 SGHTA, CDR2 FQGNSA. CDR3 sequence (DNA): TGTGCCAGCAGCAGACGGAGGGAAACCGGGGAGCTGTTTTTT. It yields the protein CASSRRRETGELFF.

This rearrangement joins TRBV9 to TRBJ1-1; 7 bases agree with TRBD1. With 2 bases clipped from V and 10 bases from J, the junction kept 8 bases outside the gene matches. This CDR3 has 13 amino acids. The V gene's germline CDR1 is SGDLS and CDR2 YYNGEE. CDR3 residues: CASSVDRDSRAFF. CDR3 nucleotide sequence: TGTGCCAGCAGCGTGGACCGGGACAGCCGAGCTTTCTTT.

This clone was counted a few times. The chain joins TRBV9 to TRBJ2-1; D remains ambiguous. Per germline, CDR1 SGDLS and CDR2 YYNGEE. The CDR3 is made up of 13 amino acids. V lost 1 base and J 8 bases, leaving 10 bases between the germline ends. This CDR3 is CASSVNSLDEQFF. Here the CDR3 DNA reads TGTGCCAGCAGCGTAAACTCTCTCGATGAGCAGTTCTTC.

The table lists this clone with a count of one. The rearrangement joins TRBV28 to TRBJ2-1; 11 positions agree with TRBD2. V lost 4 bases and J lost 6; bases outside the gene matches: 14. Germline values: CDR1 MDHEN, CDR2 SYDVKM. This CDR3 spans 18 amino acids. This CDR3 reads CASSSRGSTSGESNEQFF. For the CDR3, the DNA is TGTGCCAGCAGTTCTAGGGGGTCGACTAGCGGGGAATCCAATGAGCAGTTCTTC.

The V gene is TRBV30, the J gene TRBJ1-5; the D gene is possibly TRBD1 (6 bases). The CDR3 is 14 amino acids. Trimming stripped 4 bases from V and 1 base from J, with 11 bases between. The V gene's germline CDR1 is GTSNPN and CDR2 SVGIG (reference sequence). CDR3 sequence (DNA): TGTGCCTGGAAACTAACAGGGAGCAATCAGCCCCAGCATTTT. This encodes CAWKLTGSNQPQHF.

The chain links TRBV9 to TRBJ2-3; D is unclear. With 3 bases removed from V and 8 bases from J, the gap between germline ends came to 13 bases. Germline lookup yields CDR1 SGDLS and CDR2 YYNGEE. The CDR3 is made up of 13 amino acids. DNA of the CDR3: TGTGCCAGCAGCGCCCCCGGGTATGGTACGCAGTATTTT. Protein product: CASSAPGYGTQYF.

The chain has TRBV5-1 and TRBJ2-3, with D possibly matching TRBD2 (6 bases). Trimming removed 0 bases from V and 2 bases from J, with 16 bases in between. Germline V gene data show CDR1 as SGHRS and CDR2 as YFSETQ. The CDR3 is 17 residues long. The CDR3 protein is CASSLDVGGRSTDTQYF. DNA for the CDR3: TGCGCCAGCAGCTTGGACGTCGGTGGGAGGTCCACAGATACGCAGTATTTT.

This sequence joins TRBV5-6 and TRBJ1-3; 7 bases match TRBD1. The germline gives CDR1 SGHDT, CDR2 YYEEEE. The CDR3 runs to 15 residues. Trimming removed 4 bases from V and 0 bases from J; junction bases left unmatched: 4. The CDR3 region is CASSPGTVSGNTIYF. The CDR3 nucleotides are TGTGCCAGCAGCCCCGGGACAGTCTCTGGAAACACCATATATTTT.

This clone occurred once. This chain joins TRBV9 and TRBJ1-2; no definite D call. CDR1 and CDR2 (germline): SGDLS, YYNGEE. Deletions cut 2 bases from V and 2 bases from J, with 13 bases between. CDR3 length: 15 residues. CDR3 sequence reads: CASSVGVGLNYGYTF. As DNA, the CDR3 is TGTGCCAGCAGCGTCGGGGTGGGCCTAAACTATGGCTACACCTTC.

The rearrangement joins TRBV28 to TRBJ1-1, with a tentative D call TRBD1 (5 bases). The CDR3 length is 16 residues. Germline V CDR1 and CDR2: MDHEN, SYDVKM. The germline V and J ends were trimmed by 2 bases and 0 bases, with 13 bases remaining between them. The DNA of the CDR3 is TGTGCCAGCAGTTTACACCAGGGAGGGATGAACACTGAAGCTTTCTTT. It codes for CASSLHQGGMNTEAFF.

The V call is TRBV4-1, the J call TRBJ1-2; 11 bases map to TRBD1. V lost 3 bases and J lost 2; bases outside the gene matches: 5. The length of the CDR3 is 16 residues. CDR1 and CDR2 (germline): MGHRA, YSYEKL. CDR3 in DNA: TGCGCCAGCAGCCATGGCCGGGACAGGGGGAACTATGGCTACACCTTC. Its translation is CASSHGRDRGNYGYTF.

The rearrangement joins TRBV30 to TRBJ1-3; TRBD1 agrees at 8 bases. This CDR3 has 19 amino acids. The V and J ends lost 2 bases and 0 bases, in that order; junction bases with no gene match: 15. Germline CDR1 GTSNPN, CDR2 SVGIG (reference sequence). CDR3 in amino acids: CAWSSRTGIPSTSGNTIYF. Written as DNA, the CDR3 is TGTGCCTGGAGTTCAAGGACAGGGATCCCATCCACCTCTGGAAACACCATATATTTT.

This chain joins TRBV28 and TRBJ1-2, with 8 bases that match TRBD1. The V segment lost 6 bases and the J segment 4 bases; nucleotides outside the gene matches: 7. The CDR3 spans 14 residues. Germline assignment: CDR1 MDHEN and CDR2 SYDVKM. The CDR3, as DNA: TGTGCCAGCAGCCCACAGGGGGAGAGCTATGGCTACACCTTC. Its protein product is CASSPQGESYGYTF.

This chain joins TRBV6-5 and TRBJ1-2; unclear D gene. CDR1 and CDR2 from the germline V gene are MNHEY and SVGAGI. This CDR3 contains 13 residues. Between the trimmed V and J ends, which lost 7 bases and 2 bases, there was a span of 11 bases. Here the CDR3 reads CASINPVNYGYTF. The CDR3 bases are TGTGCCAGCATCAACCCAGTAAACTATGGCTACACCTTC.

This clone has just one count. This chain connects TRBV6-5 to TRBJ1-1; D call uncertain. The germline V gene encodes CDR1 MNHEY and CDR2 SVGAGI. The V gene lost 6 bases and the J gene lost 7 bases, with 12 bases spanning the gap. The CDR3 loop spans 12 amino acids. This CDR3 reads CASREGEGEAFF. CDR3 sequence (DNA): TGTGCCAGCAGGGAGGGTGAGGGTGAAGCTTTCTTT.

This CDR3 is CASSLASGDLNEQYF. The CDR3 nucleotides read TGTGCCAGCAGCTTAGCTAGCGGGGACCTGAACGAGCAGTACTTC. The chain carries TRBV7-2 and TRBJ2-7, with 8 bases matching TRBD2. J was trimmed by 5 bases and V by 0 bases; bases with no gene match: 6. CDR3 length: 15 amino acids. From germline, CDR1 is SGHTA and CDR2 FQGNSA.

The chain links TRBV19 to TRBJ1-2, with TRBD1 matching over 9 bases. CDR3 length equals 13 residues. Germline V CDR1 and CDR2: LNHDA, SQIVND (reference sequence). The junction had 2 bases not matched to a gene; V was cut back by 3 bases and J by 6 bases. The CDR3 DNA is TGTGCCAGTAGTATCGGGACAGGGAATGGCTACACCTTC. This codes for CASSIGTGNGYTF.

This sequence joins TRBV28 and TRBJ1-1; D is possibly TRBD1 (6 bases). The CDR3 is made up of 17 amino acids. Trimming pared 6 bases from V and 7 bases from J, leaving 27 bases between. Germline assignment: CDR1 MDHEN and CDR2 SYDVKM. The CDR3 DNA follows: TGTGCCAGCAGGAAAGGGGGTGGAGAGAGTTTGGCAGATGAAGCTTTCTTT. Protein: CASRKGGGESLADEAFF. The full variable domain, its missing parts supplied by reference TRBV28 and TRBJ1-1, is DVKVTQSSRYLVKRTGEKVFLECVQDMDHENMFWYRQDPGLGLRLIYFSYDVKMKEKGDIPEGYSVSREKKERFSLILESASTNQTSMYLCASRKGGGESLADEAFFGQGTRLTVV.